The 15 T cell receptor beta chains given below trace back to one sample, sequenced in a study of radiotherapy plus CTLA-4 blockade in lung cancer. TCRdb's table, derived via immunoSEQ multiplex PCR, lists solely in-frame clones and lacks some. This repertoire shows some 110,000 clones, approximately 84% found once; its top ten account for about 5%. Here the sequenced sample was peripheral blood, taken from a patient treated with radiotherapy plus ipilimumab. All receptors come from a human donor with non-small cell lung cancer who had a partial response to radiotherapy plus ipilimumab.

The V gene is TRBV7-9, the J gene TRBJ1-5; D unresolved. V was trimmed by 9 bases and J by 1 base, leaving 16 bases between them. The CDR3 contains 15 residues. Germline-derived CDR1 and CDR2 are SEHNR and FQNEAQ (reference sequence). The CDR3 region has the DNA TGTGCCAGTTCGATCTCAGGTGAGAGCAATCAGCCCCAGCATTTT. The encoded protein is CASSISGESNQPQHF.

The chain links TRBV28 to TRBJ1-2; 9 bases align to TRBD1. Germline loops: CDR1 MDHEN, CDR2 SYDVKM. The CDR3 is 13 amino acids. After removal of 7 bases from V and 4 bases from J, the junction contained 4 bases not matched to a gene. CDR3 loop: CASKRGQGYGYTF. CDR3 in DNA: TGTGCCAGCAAGAGGGGACAGGGCTATGGCTACACCTTC.

The CDR3, as DNA: TGTGCCTCCCCGGTGGGGGGTAAGGACTATGGCTACACCTTC. It codes for CASPVGGKDYGYTF. The rearrangement links TRBV6-1 to TRBJ1-2; D may be TRBD1 (5 bases). V dropped 11 bases and J dropped 3 bases, with 19 bases sitting between them. Germline CDR1 is MNHNS and CDR2 is SASEGT. This CDR3 region has 14 residues.

V gene TRBV29-1 combines with J gene TRBJ1-1, with 8 nucleotides matching TRBD1. The CDR3 totals 13 residues. Germline-derived CDR1 and CDR2 are SQVTM and ANQGSEA. After removal of 6 bases from V and 6 bases from J, the junction contained 9 bases not matched to a gene. CDR3 in amino acids: CSVLYRGRAEAFF. The CDR3 nucleotides are TGCAGCGTCCTATACAGGGGGAGGGCTGAAGCTTTCTTT.

The genes are TRBV5-1 and TRBJ2-2, with 8 bases matching TRBD1. The V gene end was trimmed by 4 bases and the J gene end by 3 bases; junction bases not matched to a gene: 8. Germline V CDR1 and CDR2: SGHRS, YFSETQ. This CDR3 has 16 residues. The chain's CDR3 is CASSTPQGADTGELFF. CDR3 in DNA: TGCGCCAGCAGCACCCCCCAGGGGGCTGACACCGGGGAGCTGTTTTTT. Supplemented by reference TRBV5-1 and TRBJ2-2, the full variable domain reads KAGVTQTPRYLIKTRGQQVTLSCSPISGHRSVSWYQQTPGQGLQFLFEYFSETQRNKGNFPGRFSGRQFSNSRSEMNVSTLELGDSALYLCASSTPQGADTGELFFGEGSRLTVL.

This clone was detected only a few times. The rearrangement links TRBV21-1 to TRBJ2-7; the DNA was not used to check the table's D call, TRBD2. TRBV21-1 is recorded as a pseudogene. The CDR3 spans 17 residues. CDR3 region: CASSSFFGLAGRDEQYV. CDR3 nucleotide sequence: TGTGCCAGCAGCTCCTTTTTCGGGCTAGCGGGAAGAGACGAGCAGTACGTC.

The J gene is TRBJ1-5, the V gene TRBV6-1; D uncertain. The germline CDR1 and CDR2 sequences are MNHNS and SASEGT. V lost 7 bases, J lost 0 bases, and 7 bases lay in between. The CDR3 sequence is 13 residues long. The CDR3 is CASKIVSNQPQHF. The CDR3 bases are TGTGCCAGCAAGATAGTTAGCAATCAGCCCCAGCATTTT.

V is TRBV7-2 and J is TRBJ2-7, with D tentatively TRBD1 (5 bases). V lost 5 bases, J lost 2 bases, and 16 bases lay in between. The CDR3 extends over 15 amino acids. Germline V gene sequence: CDR1 SGHTA, CDR2 FQGNSA. The CDR3 bases are TGTGCCAGCAGCCCAGGGTCTTCACCGGCCTACGAGCAGTACTTC. Translated, it gives CASSPGSSPAYEQYF.

This chain uses TRBV4-3 with TRBJ2-5; TRBD2 aligns across 7 bases. Germline CDR1 LGHNA, CDR2 YSLEER. The CDR3 has 15 residues. With V trimmed by 4 bases and J by 2 bases, 7 bases remained unmatched. CDR3 DNA sequence: TGCGCCAGCAGCCGGACTTGGGGGGGACAAGAGACCCAGTACTTC. This sequence encodes CASSRTWGGQETQYF.

V gene TRBV4-1 combines with J gene TRBJ1-4; 7 bases are shared with TRBD1. The ends lost 5 bases at V and 4 bases at J; junction bases unmatched: 10. Looked up from germline, CDR1 is MGHRA and CDR2 is YSYEKL. The CDR3 covers 16 residues. Here the CDR3 reads CASSTPGQDVNEKLFF. The CDR3 nucleotides read TGCGCCAGCAGCACACCTGGACAGGACGTTAATGAAAAACTGTTTTTT.

This clone appeared a single time. The CDR3 is CASFVRGARRETQYF. The DNA for the CDR3 is TGCGCCAGCTTCGTCCGGGGGGCGCGGCGGGAGACCCAGTACTTC. The gene calls are TRBV5-1 and TRBJ2-5; a weak D match, TRBD2 (7 bases). Between the trimmed V and J ends, which lost 7 bases and 5 bases, there was a span of 21 bases. Looked up from germline, CDR1 is SGHRS and CDR2 is YFSETQ. The CDR3 is made up of 15 amino acids.

The chain joins TRBV6-1 to TRBJ1-6, with D maybe TRBD1 (6 bases). Germline CDR1 reads MNHNS; CDR2 reads SASEGT. V dropped 4 bases and J dropped 0 bases, with 13 bases sitting between them. The CDR3 has 17 residues. The CDR3 DNA follows: TGTGCCAGCAGTGCCGCAGGGGTGTACTCCTATAATTCACCCCTCCACTTT. The encoded protein is CASSAAGVYSYNSPLHF.

This chain connects TRBV7-9 to TRBJ2-5, with unresolved D. V shed 1 base and J shed 1 base, with 4 bases lying between them. This CDR3 has 13 amino acids. The V gene's germline CDR1 is SEHNR and CDR2 FQNEAQ (reference sequence). CDR3 loop: CASSLVLQETQYF. For the CDR3, the DNA is TGTGCCAGCAGCTTAGTACTCCAAGAGACCCAGTACTTC.

V is TRBV7-8 and J is TRBJ1-2; 10 bases map to TRBD1. The germline gives CDR1 SGHVS, CDR2 FQNEAQ. The trim removed 0 bases at V and 8 bases at J, leaving 9 bases unmatched. The CDR3 extends over 16 amino acids. Here the CDR3 reads CASSLAADRGQAGYTF. The CDR3 region has the DNA TGTGCCAGCAGCTTAGCCGCCGACAGGGGGCAAGCAGGCTACACCTTC.

The genes are TRBV6-5 and TRBJ1-1; TRBD1 aligns across 7 bases. In germline, CDR1 is MNHEY, CDR2 SVGAGI. J gave up 5 bases and V 5 bases, and 5 bases lay outside the gene matches. This CDR3 has 13 amino acids. The CDR3 loop is CASSLDRATEAFF. CDR3 bases: TGTGCCAGCAGTCTCGACAGGGCGACTGAAGCTTTCTTT.